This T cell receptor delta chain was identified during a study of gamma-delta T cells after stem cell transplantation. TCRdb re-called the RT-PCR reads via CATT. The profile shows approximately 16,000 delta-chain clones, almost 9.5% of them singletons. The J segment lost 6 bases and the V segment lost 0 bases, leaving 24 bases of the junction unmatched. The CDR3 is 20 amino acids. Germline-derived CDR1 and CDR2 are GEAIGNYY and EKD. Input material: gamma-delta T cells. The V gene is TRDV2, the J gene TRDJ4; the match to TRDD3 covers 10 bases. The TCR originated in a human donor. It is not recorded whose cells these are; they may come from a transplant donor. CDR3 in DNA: TGTGCCTGTGACACCGTCGAGATGGGGGATACCGATTATGCAGCCGGAACCCTGATCTTT. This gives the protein CACDTVEMGDTDYAAGTLIF.